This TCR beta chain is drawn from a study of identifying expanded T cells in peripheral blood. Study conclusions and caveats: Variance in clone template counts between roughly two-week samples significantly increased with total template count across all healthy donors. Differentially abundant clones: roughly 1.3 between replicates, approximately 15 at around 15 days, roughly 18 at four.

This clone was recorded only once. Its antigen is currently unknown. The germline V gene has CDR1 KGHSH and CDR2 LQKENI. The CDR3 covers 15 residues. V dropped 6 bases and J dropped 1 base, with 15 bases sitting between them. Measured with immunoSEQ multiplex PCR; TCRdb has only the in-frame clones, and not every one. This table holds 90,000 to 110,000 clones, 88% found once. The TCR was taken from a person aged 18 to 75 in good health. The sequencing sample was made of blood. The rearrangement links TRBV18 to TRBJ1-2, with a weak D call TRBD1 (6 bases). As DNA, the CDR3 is TGTGCCAGCTCCCCTAGGACAGTGAATAACTATGGCTACACCTTC. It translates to CASSPRTVNNYGYTF. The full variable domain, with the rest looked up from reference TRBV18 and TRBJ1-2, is NAGVMQNPRHLVRRRGQEARLRCSPMKGHSHVYWYRQLPEEGLKFMVYLQKENIIDESGMPKERFSAEFPKEGPSILRIQQVVRGDSAAYFCASSPRTVNNYGYTFGSGTRLTVV.